Shown below are 5 T cell receptor beta chains from a single sample sequenced in a study of CXCR3-negative and CXCR3-positive naive CD8 T cells. Study-wide points: When CXCR3-positive naive cells were set against CXCR3-negative naive cells, the former had more hydrophobic TRB CDR3s.

Their antigen targets remain unknown. UMI-labeled TRB cDNA libraries were prepared by 5' RACE. TCRdb re-analyzed the 5' RACE reads; it lists each CDR3 protein once, without DNA. The table lists approximately 65,000 distinct CDR3 sequences. Sequenced: naive CXCR3+ CD8+ T cells from blood. Regarding subset: CD45RO-CCR7+CD27+CD95- naive CD8+ T cells expressing CXCR3 (TNR3+). Every receptor here comes from a human donor in good health. Some clones in this sample may be carry-over from other donors' samples.

This chain connects TRBV18 to TRBJ2-1; the D call of TRBD1 rests on TCRdb alone, since no DNA is present to check it. Germline V gives CDR1 KGHSH, CDR2 LQKENI. The CDR3 spans 15 residues. The CDR3 protein is CASSLTGVTYNEQFF.

V gene TRBV7-2 combines with J gene TRBJ2-3. Germline V CDR1 and CDR2: SGHTA, FQGNSA. The CDR3 contains 14 residues. The CDR3 reads CASSFASPPDTQYF.

The V gene is TRBV11-2, the J gene TRBJ2-1; TCRdb's assignment of TRBD1 cannot be checked, as there is no DNA. The germline gives CDR1 SGHAT, CDR2 FQNNGV. CDR3 size: 16 residues. Here the CDR3 reads CASSLAVIWDWDEQFF. The whole variable domain, remainder taken from reference TRBV11-2 and TRBJ2-1, is EAGVAQSPRYKIIEKRQSVAFWCNPISGHATLYWYQQILGQGPKLLIQFQNNGVVDDSQLPKDRFSAERLKGVDSTLKIQPAKLEDSAVYLCASSLAVIWDWDEQFFGPGTRLTVL.

The rearrangement uses TRBV27 and TRBJ2-3. Germline CDR1 reads MNHEY; CDR2 reads SMNVEV (reference sequence). The CDR3 totals 12 residues. The CDR3 loop is CASRSYAEAQYF.

The J gene is TRBJ2-7, the V gene TRBV28. Looked up from germline, CDR1 is MDHEN and CDR2 is SYDVKM. This CDR3 is built from 11 residues. The CDR3 sequence is CASSSLTEQYF.